This record covers a single T cell receptor beta chain. This entry comes from a study of control samples from healthy donors and cancer patients. CDR3 length equals 15 residues. Trimming left V 5 bases short and J 5 bases short, with 15 bases between. Germline V lookup: CDR1 MNHEY, CDR2 SVGAGI. Clones were read by immunoSEQ multiplex PCR, and TCRdb kept only the in-frame ones, dropping some. The sample contains 100,000 to 150,000 clones, approximately 90% of which appear only once. The sequencing input was blood. This TCR came from a man between 40 and 49 years old in good health. This chain uses TRBV6-5 with TRBJ1-4; tentatively, D is TRBD1 (6 bases). The CDR3 spells CASSIMGAGNEKLFF. The CDR3 DNA is TGTGCCAGCAGTATAATGGGGGCGGGCAATGAAAAACTGTTTTTT.